One and the same sample provided the 31 T cell receptor beta chains below, sequenced in a study of tumor-infiltrating lymphocytes in primary liver carcinoma. RNA and DNA were co-extracted from roughly 20-30 mg of unsorted bulk tissue. A primer matching the constant region was used to make TCR beta cDNA from approximately 520 ng of total RNA. Three nested multiplex PCR rounds, a slightly modified ARM-PCR, produced the libraries for TCR beta. Each of the first two PCR rounds ran approximately 11 cycles with TRBV1-TRBV30 forward and C-beta reverse primers. From the multiplex PCR reads, TCRdb called clonotypes with MiXCR, one entry per CDR3 protein. The sample consists of 95,000 to 100,000 distinct CDR3 sequences, approximately 70% of them appearing once. Sequences were obtained from liver tumor tissue from sampling region 2. Sample subset: tumor region T2, inferior pole. The receptors stem from a woman aged 55-69 years with primary liver carcinoma and hepatitis B virus infection.

Turning to this clonotype: Sequence at one end of the junction differs from germline and may be a read error. The genes are TRBV12-3 or TRBV12-4 and TRBJ1-6, with TRBD1 identical over 7 bases. The CDR3 is made up of 15 amino acids. The CDR3 here is CASSPLGQRGSPLHF. The CDR3 DNA follows: TGTGCAAGCAGTCCGCTGGGACAGAGGGGTTCACCCCTCCACTTT.

This clonotype was detected ten times or more. For the CDR3, the DNA is TGTGCCAGCAGCTTGAAAGGGGTCAAAAACATTCAGTACTTC. Amino acids: CASSLKGVKNIQYF. The rearrangement uses TRBV5-4 and TRBJ2-4; D is possibly TRBD1 (5 bases). The germline CDR1 and CDR2 sequences are SGHNT and YYREEE (reference sequence). The CDR3 loop spans 14 amino acids. The ends were cut back, 1 base at V and 3 bases at J, with 8 bases in the middle.

This clonotype was recorded many times. This sequence joins TRBV29-1 and TRBJ1-1, with D perhaps matching TRBD1 (5 bases). The germline V and J ends were trimmed by 6 bases and 5 bases, with 16 bases remaining between them. The germline V gene encodes CDR1 SQVTM and CDR2 ANQGSEA. This CDR3 spans 13 amino acids. The CDR3 DNA sequence: TGCAGCGTCGCCGGGACGGGAGGGACTGAAGCTTTCTTT. Translated: CSVAGTGGTEAFF. The complete variable domain, with remaining parts taken from reference TRBV29-1 and TRBJ1-1, reads SAVISQKPSRDICQRGTSLTIQCQVDSQVTMMFWYRQQPGQSLTLIATANQGSEATYESGFVIDKFPISRPNLTFSTLTVSNMSPEDSSIYLCSVAGTGGTEAFFGQGTRLTVV.

This sequence joins TRBV21-1 and TRBJ2-1; the table's TRBD1 call for D was not verified on the DNA. TRBV21-1 constitutes a pseudogene. This CDR3 spans 18 amino acids. CDR3 loop: CASSKTAIPDRQPNEQFF. The CDR3 DNA reads as TGTGCCAGCAGCAAAACTGCTATACCGGACAGGCAGCCGAATGAGCAGTTCTTC.

This chain uses TRBV2 with TRBJ2-5; 12 bases match TRBD2. The V gene end was trimmed by 8 bases and the J gene end by 1 base; junction bases not matched to a gene: 5. Germline V CDR1 and CDR2: SNHLY, FYNNEI. There are 15 residues in the CDR3. Here the CDR3 DNA reads TGTGCCAGCGGAGGACTAGCGGGACCCCAAGAGACCCAGTACTTC. Residues: CASGGLAGPQETQYF.

Points on this clonotype: Relative to the germline gene, one junction end is altered; a read error may explain this. The chain joins TRBV11-1 to TRBJ1-1; no definite D call. This CDR3 spans 14 amino acids. Germline CDR1 and CDR2: SGHAT and FQDESV (reference sequence). The CDR3 sequence is CANGPMSLNTEALF. The CDR3 DNA follows: TGTGCCAACGGCCCAATGTCCCTGAACACTGAAGCTCTCTTT.

The rearrangement uses TRBV6-8 and TRBJ2-2, with 12 bases matching TRBD1. Germline CDR1 and CDR2: MNHGY and SAAAGT. The CDR3 loop spans 16 amino acids. The DNA for the CDR3 is TGTATCAGCAGTTCTCAGGGACAGGGGGCCGGCGGGGAGCTGTTTTTT. Translated: CISSSQGQGAGGELFF.

As for this clonotype: One end of the junction fails to match germline, which may point to a read error. The chain employs TRBV6-5 and TRBJ2-7, with 7 bases aligning to TRBD2. The CDR3 sequence is 13 residues long. Germline CDR1 MNHEY, CDR2 SVGAGI. CDR3 sequence: CANSTRDYPEQHF. CDR3 nucleotides: TGTGCCAACAGTACTCGGGACTATCCTGAGCAGCACTTC.

The rearrangement joins TRBV29-1 to TRBJ2-3; 8 bases agree with TRBD2. CDR1 and CDR2 from the germline V gene are SQVTM and ANQGSEA. CDR3 size: 15 residues. In DNA, the CDR3 is TGCAGTTCACGAGGGCTAGCGGGCATCTCAGATACGCAGTATTTT. Protein: CSSRGLAGISDTQYF.

This clonotype has a single count. A junction boundary mismatches the germline segment, possibly from a read error. The rearrangement joins TRBV10-3 to TRBJ2-3, with D maybe TRBD1 (6 bases). The CDR3 spans 11 residues. Germline values: CDR1 ENHRY, CDR2 SYGVKD. The CDR3 loop reads CATTQGDRQYF. CDR3 coding DNA: TGTGCCACTACACAGGGAGATAGGCAGTATTTT.

The chain couples TRBV7-3 to TRBJ2-6, with D perhaps TRBD1 (5 bases). CDR1 SGHTA and CDR2 FQGTGA come from the germline V gene. With 0 bases removed from V and 3 bases from J, the gap between germline ends came to 15 bases. The CDR3 is made up of 18 amino acids. CDR3 nucleotide sequence: TGTGCCAGCAGCTTAACTGTGCAGGGTGGTGGTGGGGCCAACGTCCTGACTTTC. It specifies CASSLTVQGGGGANVLTF.

The chain joins TRBV11-2 to TRBJ2-1; D gene ambiguous. V dropped 5 bases and J dropped 5 bases, with 19 bases sitting between them. The CDR3 loop spans 16 amino acids. Germline values: CDR1 SGHAT, CDR2 FQNNGV. CDR3 sequence: CASSPDRAHTHNEQFF. The CDR3 region has the DNA TGTGCCAGCAGCCCAGATAGGGCTCACACCCACAATGAGCAGTTCTTC.

This clonotype was seen repeatedly, ten times or more. The rearrangement joins TRBV7-9 to TRBJ1-4; D may be TRBD1 (6 bases). Germline V gene lookup returns CDR1 SEHNR and CDR2 FQNEAQ (reference sequence). This CDR3 has 15 amino acids. The germline V and J ends were trimmed by 7 bases and 5 bases, with 17 bases remaining between them. The chain's CDR3 is CASTNRGQGNEKLFF. In DNA form, the CDR3 reads TGTGCCAGCACCAACCGGGGGCAGGGAAATGAAAAACTGTTTTTT.

In its sample, this clonotype was seen once. This chain uses TRBV28 with TRBJ2-7, with D perhaps matching TRBD2 (5 bases). Germline values: CDR1 MDHEN, CDR2 SYDVKM. This CDR3 is built from 14 residues. Trimming took 6 bases from V and 5 from J, leaving 17 bases between them. The CDR3 DNA reads TGTGCCAGCAGACCCGCCCTACTAGTGCACGAGCAGTACTTC. This codes for CASRPALLVHEQYF.

The chain joins TRBV7-9 to TRBJ2-1; D is tentatively TRBD1 or TRBD2 (6 bases each). Germline V gene lookup returns CDR1 SEHNR and CDR2 FQNEAQ (reference sequence). V was pared by 5 bases and J by 5 bases, with 31 bases between. CDR3 length equals 20 residues. The CDR3 loop is CASSTMRGAGRPPTDNEQFF. DNA for the CDR3: TGTGCCAGCAGCACTATGAGGGGGGCCGGGAGACCACCCACAGACAATGAGCAGTTCTTC.

As to this clonotype: One junction end does not reproduce the germline sequence, and a read error may be involved. V and J are TRBV11-3 and TRBJ2-7; TRBD1 agrees at 12 bases. CDR1 is SGHNT, CDR2 YENEEA, per germline. The CDR3 sequence is 15 residues long. The CDR3: CASGPGTGGNCEQYF. CDR3 DNA: TGTGCCAGCGGCCCCGGGACAGGGGGCAACTGCGAGCAGTATTTC.

The chain carries TRBV11-2 and TRBJ1-2; D possibly corresponds to TRBD1 (5 bases). The V gene's germline CDR1 is SGHAT and CDR2 FQNNGV. The CDR3 length is 13 residues. For the CDR3, the DNA is TGTGGCAGTAGTCCCGGGACGGAATATGGCTACACCTTC. Its translation is CGSSPGTEYGYTF.

On this clonotype itself: Sequence at one end of the junction differs from germline and may be a read error. This chain joins TRBV11-2 and TRBJ2-3, with D perhaps matching TRBD1 or TRBD2 (5 bases each). The germline gives CDR1 SGHAT, CDR2 FQNNGV. The CDR3 has 13 residues. CDR3 loop: CARSLRWGNTQYF. The CDR3 DNA is TGTGCCAGAAGCCTGCGATGGGGGAATACACAGTATTTT.

Concerning this clonotype: In this CDR3 the conserved last residue, phenylalanine or tryptophan, is missing, so a read error is likely. This chain connects TRBV28 to TRBJ2-1; 10 positions match TRBD2. The length of the CDR3 is 16 residues. Germline CDR1 MDHEN, CDR2 SYDVKM. Germline trimming cut 7 bases from V and 4 bases from J; bases unmatched to any gene: 10. Written as DNA, the CDR3 is TGTGCCAGCAAACCCCCCGGACTAGCGGTATACAATGAGCAGTTCTTA. Its translation: CASKPPGLAVYNEQFL.

About this clonotype: One end of the junction varies from germline; a read error may be responsible. CDR3 region: CASSQLASGSNVQFF. The CDR3 region has the DNA TGTGCCAGCAGCCAACTGGCTAGCGGGAGCAATGTGCAGTTCTTC. V gene TRBV14 combines with J gene TRBJ2-1; 10 bases agree with TRBD2. The CDR3 has 15 amino acids. Per the germline V gene, CDR1 is SGHDN and CDR2 is FVKESK.

This clonotype occurred many times. This chain joins TRBV6-6 and TRBJ2-5; TRBD1 agrees at 7 bases. V gave up 4 bases and J gave up 4 bases; unmatched junction bases: 3. CDR1 and CDR2 from the germline V gene are MNHNY and SVGAGI (reference sequence). The CDR3 extends over 13 amino acids. CDR3 region: CASSFHRGETQYF. Written as DNA, the CDR3 is TGTGCCAGCAGTTTCCACAGGGGAGAGACCCAGTACTTC.

A word on this clonotype: Relative to the germline gene, one junction end is altered; a read error may explain this. CDR3: CANSGLLGGTGYEQLF. The CDR3 DNA is TGCGCCAACTCCGGCCTACTCGGGGGGACAGGTTATGAGCAGTTATTC. V usage is TRBV5-1 and J usage is TRBJ2-1; a possible D gene is TRBD1 (8 bases). Germline V gene data show CDR1 as SGHRS and CDR2 as YFSETQ. This CDR3 is 16 amino acids long.

Notes on this clonotype: It may be a read error: a sequence one base away is much more abundant. J is TRBJ2-7 and V is TRBV24-1, with D tentatively TRBD2 (6 bases). The CDR3 has 16 amino acids. The germline gives CDR1 KGHDR, CDR2 SFDVKD. CDR3 amino acids: CATSDSGGNSRYDQYF. In DNA form, the CDR3 reads TGTGCCACCAGTGATTCAGGCGGGAACAGTAGGTACGATCAGTACTTC.

This clonotype has a count of ten or more. This chain links TRBV29-1 with TRBJ1-1; no reliable D call. The V end was cut by 7 bases, the J end by 0 bases, with 3 bases between. Germline V CDR1 and CDR2: SQVTM, ANQGSEA. This CDR3 comprises 10 residues. The CDR3 loop reads CSALNTEAFF. The CDR3 DNA reads as TGCAGCGCTTTGAACACTGAAGCTTTCTTT.

The V call is TRBV12-3 or TRBV12-4, the J call TRBJ2-3; TRBD2 might be the D (5 bases). The CDR3 covers 12 residues. The CDR3 DNA reads as TGTGTCAACAGTTTGGAGGAAGATACGCAGTATTTT. This encodes CVNSLEEDTQYF.

The sample holds many counts of this clonotype. The chain joins TRBV5-6 to TRBJ2-2; 8 positions agree with TRBD2. V lost 4 bases and J lost 1; bases outside the gene matches: 0. CDR3 length: 14 amino acids. Germline values: CDR1 SGHDT, CDR2 YYEEEE. The CDR3 bases are TGTGCCAGCAGCGGGACTAGGAACACCGGGGAGCTGTTTTTT. It yields the protein CASSGTRNTGELFF.

About this clonotype itself: One end of the junction varies from germline; a read error may be responsible. The V gene is TRBV5-1, the J gene TRBJ2-7; 9 positions agree with TRBD2. Germline V gives CDR1 SGHRS, CDR2 YFSETQ. The CDR3 extends over 16 amino acids. CDR3 in amino acids: CASSLAPTSGSYDQYF. CDR3 DNA: TGCGCCAGCAGCTTGGCCCCGACTAGCGGATCCTACGATCAGTACTTC. Complete variable domain (other parts from reference TRBV5-1 and TRBJ2-7): KAGVTQTPRYLIKTRGQQVTLSCSPISGHRSVSWYQQTPGQGLQFLFEYFSETQRNKGNFPGRFSGRQFSNSRSEMNVSTLELGDSALYLCASSLAPTSGSYDQYFGPGTRLTVT.

On this clonotype itself: One end of the junction does not line up with germline, which may come from a read error. The chain links TRBV11-2 to TRBJ2-1; the D gene is possibly TRBD2 (5 bases). CDR1 and CDR2 from the germline V gene are SGHAT and FQNNGV. The CDR3 totals 16 residues. The CDR3, as DNA: TGTGCCAGCAGCTTAGGGGCAGGAGGTGCCAACAATGAGCAGTGCTTC. Encoded protein: CASSLGAGGANNEQCF.

As for this clonotype: Germline and junction disagree at one end, which may indicate a read error. This chain's CDR3 is CASIQVRRETEQLF. CDR3 sequence (DNA): TGTGCCAGCATACAGGTTCGGAGGGAAACTGAGCAGCTCTTC. V gene TRBV11-2 combines with J gene TRBJ2-1, with a possible D match to TRBD2 (6 bases). The CDR3 runs to 14 residues. Germline lookup yields CDR1 SGHAT and CDR2 FQNNGV.

Regarding this clonotype: The junction and the germline gene differ at one end; a read error may be behind it. This chain uses TRBV4-1 with TRBJ2-6; 7 bases are a match to TRBD2. CDR1 and CDR2 (germline): MGHRA, YSYEKL. This CDR3 spans 19 amino acids. The DNA for the CDR3 is TGCGCCAGCAGCCAAGGGCTTAGCGGGCAAAGCTATGGGGCCAACGTCCAGACTTTC. Translated: CASSQGLSGQSYGANVQTF.

This clonotype was seen a few times. CDR3 region: CASSQAFRAGGVTRKLFF. DNA for the CDR3: TGTGCCAGCAGCCAAGCGTTCCGAGCGGGGGGCGTTACCAGGAAGCTGTTTTTT. The rearrangement joins TRBV4-2 to TRBJ2-2; 9 nucleotides line up with TRBD2. The J segment lost 12 bases and the V segment lost 1 base, leaving 18 bases of the junction unmatched. This CDR3 region has 18 residues. Germline assignment: CDR1 LGHNA and CDR2 YNFKEQ.